This entry is about one TCR beta chain. Documented time point: pre-reinfection, 55 to 20 weeks before reinfection detection. Sorted cells were sequenced directly ex vivo without any in vitro expansion. Donors were people who inject drugs in the Montreal HEPCO cohort. Control naive CD8 T cells came from a couple of donors at all three reinfection time points. This specimen belongs to a study of memory CD8 T cells in hepatitis C reinfection. Study-level information: Two donors cleared primary HCV but became chronic after reinfection. Samples before reinfection came 55 to 20 weeks prior to detection.

This table comes from immunoSEQ multiplex PCR, and its TCRdb copy is limited to in-frame clones, with some not included. This table has approximately 50,000 clones, about nine tenths appearing once. The CDR3 consists of 17 residues. J lost 5 bases, V lost 5 bases, and 16 bases had no gene match. Germline loops: CDR1 SGHNT, CDR2 YYREEE (reference sequence). Sequencing was performed on naive CD8+ T cells sorted from blood. The genes are TRBV5-4 and TRBJ1-1, with 9 bases fitting TRBD1. This clonotype originated in a man younger than 35 with hepatitis C virus infection. The CDR3 DNA reads TGTGCCAGCAGACCCTGGGGACAGGGTAACACGTGGACTGAAGCTTTCTTT. Protein sequence: CASRPWGQGNTWTEAFF.